Sequencing of this TCR beta chain was carried out in a study of Tregs in tolerant kidney transplant recipients (dated by TCRdb to between 2018 and 2021). Study-level background: Other Treg samples came from an approximately 3-day mixed lymphocyte reaction with belatacept, some followed by an approximately 5-day donor restimulation, before sorting recipient CD4+CD25+CD127- cells. Antibodies distinguished recipient from donor cells when sorting primary belatacept mixed lymphocyte reaction cultures. Before combined kidney and bone marrow transplantation, this study identified donor-specific regulatory T cells using TCRbeta sequencing and then followed those same cells after transplant. TCRbeta repertoire sequencing was used in a few healthy controls to compare several ways of expanding Tregs specific for an allogeneic donor. General findings and caveats noted by the study authors: Although technical replication error seemed to be minimal, the question of biological reproducibility was not addressed directly. Because only a small number of patients were included, the study had limitations, and the results will need to be validated in larger populations as well as under other immunosuppression protocols. Expanding Tregs with activated donor B cells appeared to identify the most biologically relevant and donor-specific TCRbeta repertoire.

The V end gives up 3 bases and the J end 5 bases, leaving 3 bases in the junction not matched to a gene. CDR1 and CDR2, per the germline V gene, are SGHAT and FQNNGV. Counted from cysteine to phenylalanine, this CDR3 has 13 amino acids. Of the read, only the CDR3 DNA is kept; its 39 bases are in frame from base 1. Blood from healthy controls was obtained either as purchased buffy coats or from healthy volunteers. Healthy control blood was processed to PBMCs with a Ficoll density gradient and then cryopreserved, whereas patient PBMCs were collected both before and after transplant. For TCRbeta CDR3 sequencing, genomic DNA was extracted from sorted cells using the QIAGEN DNeasy Blood and Tissue Kit. Through immunoSEQ, high-throughput TCRbeta CDR3 sequencing was done commercially, including PCR amplification with internal controls and bias correction. The authors' analysis ran thus. Unique productive TCRbeta sequences were defined by CDR3 nucleotide sequence where primers matched, and otherwise by CDR3 amino acid sequence together with Vbeta and Jbeta genes. A sequence was defined as donor-reactive if the sequence was expanded at least 5-fold in CFSE-low cells compared with unstimulated cells and had a frequency of at least 0.01% in CFSE-low cells. Repertoire divergence was quantified by Jensen-Shannon divergence calculated from the top 100 TCRbeta sequences ranked by frequency. For any sample with multiple sequencing runs, sorting error was corrected in each run separately before the runs were pooled. As stored in TCRdb, this immuneACCESS dataset retains in-frame rearrangements with V and J assigned. A fraction of the clones does not appear; measured against another copy, unresolved V genes explain less than half of the discrepancy, and the remainder lacks a known reason. V, J and clone size are taken as reported in that table, and D and trimming were inferred from the DNA itself. In this sample the table shows under 50,000 clones, 95% to 96% of which occur a single time. The ten largest account for 0.37% of the sample.

In regard to this clone: Its antigen remains undetermined. No base-level quality is on record; no much larger clone is a single base apart. Different DNA sequences within this sample yield the same CDR3.

The sequence derives from a human donor in good health. This sequence uses TRBV11-2 and TRBJ2-5, and 7 bases in between align with TRBD2. Sequenced input: Tregs from blood cultured with allogeneic cells. CDR3 loop: CASSFSGGETQYF. Here is the DNA: TGTGCCAGCAGCTTTTCCGGGGGGGAGACCCAGTACTTC.